This T cell receptor (beta chain) appears in the sequencing data of a study of cytomegalovirus exposure and HLA in healthy donors (dated 2017 in TCRdb). Context from the whole study: According to an earlier analysis of several hundred of the donors, 150 million to 200 million T cells yielded some 110 million unique TCR beta sequences and approximately 300 Gb of sequence data. About 280 gigabases of sequencing data and approximately 85 million unique TCR sequences were included in an early release covering 550 to 800 HLA-typed donors. Of the 300 to 450 genotyped donors, around 81% fell in the genetic ancestry cluster associated with self-reported Caucasian donors. The study aimed to test whether cataloging public T cell receptors could reveal signatures of past pathogen exposure. The study used immunosequencing to profile the T cell repertoires of several hundred subjects and linked those repertoires to cytomegalovirus serostatus. Along with the approximately 650-subject first cohort, a separate validation cohort of over a hundred different subjects was used. The study combined high-throughput TCR immunosequencing, statistical association of individual TCRs with disease status, and machine learning to predict cytomegalovirus infection status. In a later analysis, previously published TCR beta repertoires from about 640 donors were re-analyzed and high-resolution HLA genotyping was added so that TCR occurrence patterns could be studied. In the later analysis, no new phenotypic data were used to find candidate immune exposures; instead, reliance was placed on TCR beta sequences and their occurrence across donors. An earlier analysis of some 500 of the donors applied high-throughput TCR beta sequencing to assess whether each TCR beta V gene segment acted as functional or pseudogenic. Donor age, sex, ethnicity and CMV serostatus were compiled together with the repertoire data. A later genetic analysis took genome-wide SNP genotypes for about 55% of the roughly 670 donors and used that subset as a discovery cohort. All discovery cohort repertoires had been generated on a single sequencing platform. HLA typing covered class I and class II loci at four-digit resolution. The number of donors typed differed by locus, with about 629-630 for A, B, C, DRB1 and DQB1, around 520 for DQA1, some 570 for DPA1, and under 490 for DPB1. Because of strong linkage in the cohort, roughly five DR-DQ haplotypes were treated as single units for association and clustering. Across 300 to 500 genotyped donors of the cohort, an average of about 240,000 unique TCR beta nucleotide sequences per donor were sequenced, and roughly 17% of those sequences were non-productive. On the study overall, not on this receptor specifically: Fewer than 20 rarely observed V segments, including chromosome 9 orphons, were excluded from the earlier analysis of about 500 of the donors because counts were too low. Correlated functional status among segregating V segments might be attributable to linkage disequilibrium, but an unknown experimental factor could not be ruled out. Several of the top co-occurrence clusters appeared to be linked to parvovirus B19, influenza, CMV and Epstein-Barr virus, according to a later analysis. The cohort was sequenced for TCR beta chains only, and without alpha or paired-chain data the features that could be detected were limited. Some IMGT-functional V segments, including TRBV6-2 and TRBV6-3, could not be distinguished by the 87-base-pair reads and were therefore excluded. The study gave a list of more than 150 TCR beta chains associated with cytomegalovirus. A further reported finding was that TCR beta sequences accurately predicted the HLA-A and HLA-B alleles for most subjects in the first cohort. An association between a missense DCLRE1C variant and V-gene and J-gene trimming of TCR beta chains was found in a later genetic analysis and replicated in an independent cohort. A few of the identified cytomegalovirus-associated TCR beta chains were confirmed in vitro to be specific for cytomegalovirus antigens. For the cohort, immune exposure information was limited to CMV serostatus. Compared with the roughly 700-donor mean, donors in an Asian-associated ancestry cluster had fewer N-insertions in productive TCRs, according to a later genetic analysis. A group of highly shared sequence variants was considered likely to be a technical artifact of the sequencing pipeline. When HLA alleles, especially DR and DQ, strongly co-occurred, TCR associations were difficult to assign to individual alleles. Presence/absence analyses assumed roughly uniform sequencing depth across donors, an assumption that may not hold. Most TCR sequences were seen in very few donors, while some public TCRs were found in many individuals. An earlier analysis of 587 of the donors showed that most TCR beta V segments appeared in productive rearrangements either about 87% or about 30% of the time, which broadly matched IMGT annotations. A later analysis found that most CMV-associated TCR beta chains appeared HLA-restricted, with HLA associations seemingly driven largely by CMV exposure. It was suggested by the authors that the approach could potentially be generalized to other disease states and immunological phenotypes. The classifier was reported to diagnose cytomegalovirus status with high specificity and sensitivity in both the original cohort and the validation cohort. In a later analysis, HLA-associated TCR beta chains showed more clonal expansion and lower generation probabilities than non-associated chains that were equally common. In a later analysis, TCR association rates were found to vary across HLA loci, with the most associated TCRs seen for DRB1 alleles and the fewest for HLA-C alleles. A later analysis associated 15,000 or so TCR beta sequences with specific HLA alleles at a false discovery rate of 0.05. Because HLA typing was missing for some donors at each locus, association tests included only the typed subset.

Of note for this clone: Its antigen specificity is not known.

V gives up 5 bases and J gives up 0 bases, and the segment between their germline ends measures 8 bases. Its CDR3 holds 12 amino acids, cysteine through phenylalanine. Only the CDR3 DNA stays, 36 bases, in frame from base 1. As encoded in the germline V gene (reference sequence), CDR1 is GTSNPN while CDR2 is SVGIG. The library was built by means of the immunoSEQ multiplex PCR assay. The multiplex PCR relied on a mix of 60 forward primers for TCR Vbeta segments and 13 reverse primers for TCR Jbeta segments. Amplification of the CDR3 region of rearranged TCR beta genes was performed with a multiplex PCR assay on genomic DNA. The amplified TCR beta libraries were sequenced on the Illumina HiSeq System as 87-base-pair reads. Turning to the authors' computational methods: A later analysis counted 75 million to 100 million unique TCR beta chains across the 650 to 700 repertoires, and approximately 11 million of these chains were shared by at least two donors. Raw reads were error-corrected and collapsed into unique sequences with a nearest-neighbor algorithm that merged closely related sequences to remove PCR and sequencing errors. Alignment of CDR3 sequences to IMGT reference sequences was used to assign V, D and J gene segments. For a sequence to be retained, a match of at least six nucleotides was required to both a V gene segment and a J gene segment. A rearrangement counted as productive if the CDR3 had no stop codons and remained in frame with V and J, and every other rearrangement counted as non-productive. CDR3 was defined according to IMGT convention as the region running from the second conserved V-encoded cysteine to the conserved J-encoded phenylalanine. In an earlier analysis of roughly 580 of the donors, sequences lacking an unambiguous match to a single V gene segment were excluded. An earlier analysis of 550 to 650 of the donors classified V segments as functional when productive rearrangements were above 56.7% and as segregating when the standard deviation between donors was above 5%. A statistical classification framework was built for diagnosing cytomegalovirus status from the catalog of TCR beta chain sequences. A later analysis assigned V and J genes by comparing TCR nucleotide sequences with IMGT/GENE-DB human TR gene sequences. The TCRdist pipeline was used in a later analysis to assign CDR3 sequences and most-parsimonious VDJ recombination scenarios. A later analysis defined each TCR beta chain by its CDR3 amino acid sequence plus V-gene family, and excluded reads lacking a unique V-gene family. In a later analysis, 500 to 700 highly shared, low-generation-probability nucleotide sequences were removed to address suspected cross-contamination and a sequencing artifact. In a later analysis, a clonal expansion index for each public chain was calculated from normalized within-repertoire ranks of inferred template counts. In a later analysis, generation probabilities were computed using a VDJ recombination model fitted to out-of-frame rearrangements, and the results were checked against IGoR. A later analysis scored TCR-TCR, TCR-HLA and TCR-CMV co-occurrence with hypergeometric tests, applying a repertoire-size bias correction to TCR pairs. A later analysis estimated false discovery rates by permuting HLA or CMV assignments 20 times. In a later analysis, co-occurring TCRs were grouped using DBSCAN, and TCRdist sequence similarity was added for clustering within HLA-allele-positive subsets. For co-occurrence clustering, repertoires with fewer than 30,000 or more than 120,000 public chains were excluded, along with roughly 5 repertoires with anomalous nucleotide sharing. Not all clones reach the TCRdb copy of this immuneACCESS table, which keeps in-frame sequences only. Checked studies attribute under half of the gap to unresolved V genes and leave the rest unexplained. V, J and clone size derive from that table, while D and trimming were established from the DNA sequence. The sample's table covers 50,000 to 75,000 clones. Less than 2.5% of the sample lies in the top ten.

The cohort comprised some 680 healthy bone marrow donors. Cohort members were all nominally healthy when sampled, although unrecorded immune exposures were likely present. The donor was CMV seronegative and was included in the group of under 450 seronegative cohort members. A peripheral blood sample was provided by each donor, and peripheral blood mononuclear cells were used for TCR beta sequencing. Genomic DNA extraction from the blood cell samples was performed with the Qiagen DNeasy Blood Extraction Kit. This sequence uses TRBV30 and TRBJ2-7; a tentative D match to TRBD2 spans 6 bases. Sequencing used PBMCs. The clonotype comes from a woman younger than 30 in good health and CMV-seronegative. The DNA sequence is given as TGTGCCTGGGGCGGGACCTCCTACGAGCAGTACTTC. The resulting protein is CAWGGTSYEQYF.